Listed below are T cell receptor beta chains from one sample, sequenced in a study of PD-1 blockade in classical Hodgkin lymphoma. The table came from immunoSEQ multiplex PCR; TCRdb's copy has only in-frame clones and leaves some out. The sample records some 84,000 clones, roughly nine tenths being singletons. The source was peripheral blood mononuclear cells (PBMCs), collected at baseline. Source of these receptors: a human donor with classical Hodgkin lymphoma. Both conserved end residues are part of each CDR3. Each record gives: V gene, CDR3 length, D gene, J gene, CDR3 protein. D genes are given only for firm matches.

>TRBV28|16|NA|TRBJ1-5
CASSFAARLSNQPQHF
>TRBV11-2|15|TRBD1|TRBJ1-1
CASSSQGDRSTEAFF
>TRBV4-2|18|TRBD1|TRBJ1-1
CASSQVGGSRTTNTEAFF
>TRBV6-5|16|NA|TRBJ2-1
CASSSFWRPLYNEQFF
>TRBV2|13|NA|TRBJ1-1
CASSETRNTEAFF
>TRBV5-1|14|NA|TRBJ2-3
CARELTNGTDTQYF
>TRBV7-9|15|NA|TRBJ2-7
CASSLRTVGHYEQYF
>TRBV4-1|14|TRBD1|TRBJ2-1
CASSQGLTGNEQFF
>TRBV5-6|16|NA|TRBJ2-2
CASSSWGTSNTGELFF
>TRBV2|16|NA|TRBJ2-1
CASSEAVGSSYNEQFF
>TRBV19|17|TRBD2|TRBJ2-5
CASSSPREAPYQETQYF
>TRBV6-5|14|NA|TRBJ2-1
CATGGGEIENEQFF
>TRBV2|14|NA|TRBJ2-1
CASRSRTAVNEQFF
>TRBV6-1|16|NA|TRBJ2-7
CASSEPHTGLRVEQYF
>TRBV7-9|14|TRBD1|TRBJ1-2
CASSPDRPGYGYTF
>TRBV6-5|12|NA|NA
CATGGLPGEQYF
>TRBV10-1|15|TRBD2|TRBJ2-7
CASSESSGDSYEQYF
>TRBV7-9|14|TRBD2|TRBJ2-7
CASSMGLAGHEQYF
>TRBV30|13|NA|TRBJ2-5
CAWSVLGRETQYF
>TRBV6-5|15|TRBD1|TRBJ1-5
CASSSDRGGNQPQHF
>TRBV5-1|11|NA|TRBJ1-2
CASSPGTDYTF
>TRBV7-2|15|NA|TRBJ1-5
CASSYQKGSNQPQHF
>TRBV2|14|NA|TRBJ2-6
CATTGLSGANVLTF
>TRBV6-6|13|NA|TRBJ2-1
CASTQTPGGEQFF
>TRBV15|16|TRBD1|TRBJ1-3
CATSSRDRISGNTIYF
>TRBV10-1|14|NA|TRBJ2-3
CASSVGGTADTQYF
>TRBV13|14|NA|TRBJ1-1
CASSPPSVNTEAFF
>TRBV6-6|14|NA|TRBJ2-1
CASSPNWPSNEQFF
>TRBV2|16|TRBD1|TRBJ2-5
CASSAEKGQGRETQYF
>TRBV4-2|15|TRBD1|TRBJ2-7
CASSQAGTGGYEQYF
>TRBV5-1|15|TRBD2|TRBJ2-1
CASSLGGGSYNEQFF
>TRBV6-5|11|NA|TRBJ2-2
CASSYLGELFF
>TRBV4-2|14|NA|TRBJ1-1
CASSSRLMNTEAFF
>TRBV29-1|13|NA|TRBJ1-6
CSVRPDQNSPLHF
>TRBV25-1|15|TRBD1|TRBJ2-6
CASSEQGAGANVLTF
>TRBV18|14|NA|TRBJ1-1
CASSPGGTGTEAFF
>TRBV29-1|14|NA|TRBJ1-2
CSVPGTGIGRGYTF
>TRBV6-6|16|NA|TRBJ2-5
CASSYVQRQGGETQYF
>TRBV7-9|12|NA|TRBJ2-7
CASSLAPYEQYF
>TRBV7-9|13|NA|TRBJ1-1
CASSSQGYTEAFF